Detailed here is one T cell receptor (beta chain). The antigen remains unidentified. The ends were cut back, 8 bases at V and 7 bases at J, with 22 bases in the middle. The CDR3 runs 15 residues. Germline assignment: CDR1 MDHEN and CDR2 SYDVKM. Preparation of the TCRbeta library was carried out with unique molecular identifiers. TCRdb re-analysed the PCR reads in MiXCR, keeping a single row per CDR3 protein. The sample lists over 100,000 distinct CDR3 sequences, 10% occurring once. The data were taken from a study of T-cell reconstitution after alpha-beta-depleted transplantation in children. Regarding the study as a whole: Reportedly, only several hundred clones from non-depleted graft cells drove alpha-beta T-cell counts at about two months.

The sequence came from a boy aged 2 to 10 with acute lymphoblastic leukemia, due to receive a stem cell transplant. The input for sequencing was PBMCs, taken before TCRalphabeta/CD19-depleted stem cell transplant. The chain employs TRBV28 and TRBJ2-3, with D tentatively TRBD1 (7 bases). The CDR3 coding sequence is TGTGCCAGCGACACGCGGGACAGAATCTTCCATACGCAGTATTTT. Amino acids: CASDTRDRIFHTQYF.